This note documents a single T cell receptor (beta chain) sequence. Its specificity is unknown. The CDR3 has 16 amino acids. V was cut by 0 bases and J by 4 bases, with 15 bases left in between. CDR1 LNHDA and CDR2 SQIVND come from the germline V gene (reference sequence). Every subset's genomic DNA went evenly onto several immunoSEQ plates. Generated by immunoSEQ multiplex PCR, the TCRdb table keeps only in-frame clones and is missing some. The sample holds 950,000 to 1,300,000 clones, about three quarters seen once. This sample was included in a study of shared clonotypes between healthy human individuals. Overall study findings and caveats: What rarefaction showed was incomplete sorted-subset sequencing despite large depth. Between four donors, naive CD4 clonotypes were shared at a level of about 5.3%. What naive subsets generally showed was a larger estimated richness than memory subsets showed.

The chain is built from TRBV19 and TRBJ2-5, with D tentatively TRBD2 (5 bases). Sequenced sample: memory CD4+ T cells sorted from blood. The subset denotes: CD45RA-negative fraction. The source is a man aged 18 to 30 in good health. The CDR3 sequence is CASSIDGSSPLETQYF. CDR3 nucleotides: TGTGCCAGTAGTATAGATGGCTCTAGCCCTCTAGAGACCCAGTACTTC. The whole variable domain, remainder taken from reference TRBV19 and TRBJ2-5, is DGGITQSPKYLFRKEGQNVTLSCEQNLNHDAMYWYRQDPGQGLRLIYYSQIVNDFQKGDIAEGYSVSREKKESFPLTVTSAQKNPTAFYLCASSIDGSSPLETQYFGPGTRLLVL.